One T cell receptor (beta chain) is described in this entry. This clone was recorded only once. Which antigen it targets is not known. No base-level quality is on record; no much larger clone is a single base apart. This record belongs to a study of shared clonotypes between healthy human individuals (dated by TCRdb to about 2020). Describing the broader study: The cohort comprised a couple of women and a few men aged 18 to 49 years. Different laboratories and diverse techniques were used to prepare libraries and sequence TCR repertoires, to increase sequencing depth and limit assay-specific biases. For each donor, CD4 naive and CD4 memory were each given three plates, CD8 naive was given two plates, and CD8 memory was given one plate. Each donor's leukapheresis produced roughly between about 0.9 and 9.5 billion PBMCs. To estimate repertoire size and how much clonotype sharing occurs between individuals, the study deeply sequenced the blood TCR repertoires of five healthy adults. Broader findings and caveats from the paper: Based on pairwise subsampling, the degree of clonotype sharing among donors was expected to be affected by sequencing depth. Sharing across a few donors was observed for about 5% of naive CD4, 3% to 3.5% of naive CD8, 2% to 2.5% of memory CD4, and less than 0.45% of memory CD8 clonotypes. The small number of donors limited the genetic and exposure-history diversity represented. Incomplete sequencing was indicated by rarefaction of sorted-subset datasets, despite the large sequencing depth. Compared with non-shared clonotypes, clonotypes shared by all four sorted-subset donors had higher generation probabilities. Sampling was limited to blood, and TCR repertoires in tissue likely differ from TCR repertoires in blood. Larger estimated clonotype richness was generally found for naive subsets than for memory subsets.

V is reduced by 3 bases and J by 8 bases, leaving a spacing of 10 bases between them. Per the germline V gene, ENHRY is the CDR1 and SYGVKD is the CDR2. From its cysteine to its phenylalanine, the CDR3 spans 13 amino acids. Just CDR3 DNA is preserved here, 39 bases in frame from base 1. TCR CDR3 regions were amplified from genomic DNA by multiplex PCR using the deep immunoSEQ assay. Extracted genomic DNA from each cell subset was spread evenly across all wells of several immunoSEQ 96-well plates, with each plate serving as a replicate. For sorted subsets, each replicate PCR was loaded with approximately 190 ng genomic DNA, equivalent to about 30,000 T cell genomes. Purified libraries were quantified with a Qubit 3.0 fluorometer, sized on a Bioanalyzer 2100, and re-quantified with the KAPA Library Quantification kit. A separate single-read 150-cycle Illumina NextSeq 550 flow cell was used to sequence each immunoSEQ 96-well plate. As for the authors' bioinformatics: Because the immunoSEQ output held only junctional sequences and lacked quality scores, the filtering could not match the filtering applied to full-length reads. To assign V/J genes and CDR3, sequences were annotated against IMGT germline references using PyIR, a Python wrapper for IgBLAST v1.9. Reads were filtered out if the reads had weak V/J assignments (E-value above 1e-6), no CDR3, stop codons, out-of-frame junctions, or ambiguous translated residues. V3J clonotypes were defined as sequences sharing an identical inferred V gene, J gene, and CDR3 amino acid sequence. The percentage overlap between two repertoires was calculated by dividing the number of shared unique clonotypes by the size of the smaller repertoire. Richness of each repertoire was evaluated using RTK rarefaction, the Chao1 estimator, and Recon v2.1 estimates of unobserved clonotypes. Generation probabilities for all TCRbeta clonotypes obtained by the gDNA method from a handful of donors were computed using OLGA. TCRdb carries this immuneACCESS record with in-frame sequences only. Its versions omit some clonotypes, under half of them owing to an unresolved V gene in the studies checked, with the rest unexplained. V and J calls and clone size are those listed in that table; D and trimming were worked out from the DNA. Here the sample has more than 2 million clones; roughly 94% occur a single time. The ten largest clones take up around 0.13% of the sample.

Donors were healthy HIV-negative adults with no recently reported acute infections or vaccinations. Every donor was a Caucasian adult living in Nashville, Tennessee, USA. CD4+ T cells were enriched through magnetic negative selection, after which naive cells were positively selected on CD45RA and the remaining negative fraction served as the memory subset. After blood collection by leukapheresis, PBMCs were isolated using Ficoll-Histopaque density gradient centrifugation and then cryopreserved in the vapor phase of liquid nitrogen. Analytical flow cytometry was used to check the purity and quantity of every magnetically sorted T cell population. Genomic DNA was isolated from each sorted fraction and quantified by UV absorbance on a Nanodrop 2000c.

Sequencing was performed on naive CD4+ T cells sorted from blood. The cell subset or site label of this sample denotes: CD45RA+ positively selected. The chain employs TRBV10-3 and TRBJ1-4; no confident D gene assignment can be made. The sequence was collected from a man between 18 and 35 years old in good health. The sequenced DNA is TGTGCCATCAGTGATGGCCAGGCGGAAAAACTGTTTTTT. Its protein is CAISDGQAEKLFF.